This T cell receptor (beta chain) was identified during a study of Ad26.COV2.S vaccination and SARS-CoV-2 variants. Whole-study context: Donor was assigned to the Ad26.COV2.S arm of trial COV1001. The authors gave Ad26.COV2.S intramuscularly, either once or twice 56 days apart.

Of note for this clone: Its antigen is undetermined.

Profiling relied on immunoSEQ multiplex PCR, and the TCRdb table lists in-frame clones only, not all of them. The sample consists of 430,000 or so clones, roughly 90% of them appearing once. Described treatment: some 20 received Ad26.COV2.S at low or high dose, single or two shots; roughly 5 received placebo; per-sample allocation not given. Samples analyzed were those drawn on day 63 after the first vaccine or placebo injection. The study's findings and limits: Substantial response breadth was reportedly seen for spike-specific CD8+ and CD4+ T cells after vaccination. Vaccine and placebo recipients had comparable breadth of non-spike TCRs.

The specimen comprised peripheral blood, sampled in a trial of Ad26.COV2.S vaccine versus placebo. This receptor was taken from a person between 18 and 60 years old who received the Ad26.COV2.S COVID-19 vaccine or a placebo.

This CDR3 reads CASSGDLSTGELFF. The DNA of the CDR3 is TGCGCCAGCAGCGGGGATTTGAGCACCGGGGAGCTGTTTTTT. The chain carries TRBV5-1 and TRBJ2-2; D ambiguous. Trimming pared 4 bases from V and 4 bases from J, leaving 11 bases between. Germline assignment: CDR1 SGHRS and CDR2 YFSETQ. The CDR3 contains 14 residues. Full variable domain (outside the CDR3, taken from reference TRBV5-1 and TRBJ2-2): KAGVTQTPRYLIKTRGQQVTLSCSPISGHRSVSWYQQTPGQGLQFLFEYFSETQRNKGNFPGRFSGRQFSNSRSEMNVSTLELGDSALYLCASSGDLSTGELFFGEGSRLTVL.